This T cell receptor beta chain was captured in a study of T cell repertoires in cytomegalovirus infection. This CDR3 comprises 13 residues. The V end lost 5 bases, the J end lost 5 bases, and 15 bases lay between the germline ends. Germline V CDR1 and CDR2: DFQATT, SNEGSKA (reference sequence). In its sample, this clonotype was seen a few times. TCRdb ran MiXCR on the reads and lists one entry per CDR3 protein. The sample shows more than 400,000 distinct CDR3 sequences, about 30% of them seen only once. This TCR was sampled from a human donor in good health (CMV status not recorded). Some clones in this sample may be carry-over from other donors' samples. The chain combines TRBV20-1 with TRBJ2-5; D gene ambiguous. The sample comprised PBMCs. The CDR3 region is CSAHDPGSETQYF. CDR3 DNA sequence: TGCAGTGCTCACGACCCCGGATCGGAGACCCAGTACTTC.